Listed below are T cell receptor beta chains from one sample, sequenced in a study of blood T cell repertoires in COVID-19. The protocol was immunoSEQ multiplex PCR, while the TCRdb copy is restricted to in-frame clones and leaves out a portion. The repertoire has 400,000 to 550,000 clones, 87% of them found once; the top ten carry under 2%. Sequencing was done on a sample of PBMCs or T cells enriched from blood (not recorded which). These receptors all come from a woman aged 18-29 years with acute COVID-19. Each CDR3 is given with its conserved first and last residue. D genes are given only for firm matches. A row's size may be missing; if present it is once, few, many or a size class.

CDR3	DNA	length	V	D	J	size
CSASSGHEQFF	TGCAGTGCGAGCAGCGGGCATGAGCAGTTCTTC	11	TRBV20-1	-	TRBJ2-1	-
CASSFRGLDGGGAADTQYF	TGTGCCAGCAGCTTCAGGGGGCTTGACGGGGGAGGGGCCGCAGATACGCAGTATTTT	19	TRBV7-2	-	TRBJ2-3	-
CASRLADGYTF	TGTGCCAGCAGACTAGCGGATGGCTACACCTTC	11	TRBV6-5	-	TRBJ1-2	-
CAISESSGSMTEAFF	TGTGCCATCAGTGAGTCGTCAGGTAGTATGACTGAAGCTTTCTTT	15	TRBV10-3	-	TRBJ1-1	-
CASRDGGAKNIQYF	TGTGCCAGCAGGGACGGGGGGGCCAAAAACATTCAGTACTTC	14	TRBV5-6	TRBD2	TRBJ2-4	-
CASSFGGGHNEQFF	TGTGCCAGCAGCTTCGGGGGGGGCCACAATGAGCAGTTCTTC	14	TRBV5-4	TRBD2	TRBJ2-1	-
CASSLSGRSSYNEQFF	TGTGCCAGCAGTTTGAGCGGGCGGAGCTCCTACAATGAGCAGTTCTTC	16	TRBV27	-	TRBJ2-1	-
CASSGSTNYGYTF	TGCGCCAGCTCAGGGTCTACAAACTATGGCTACACCTTC	13	TRBV10-1	-	TRBJ1-2	-
CASSPRGGQAFF	TGTGCCAGCAGTCCCCGGGGGGGGCAAGCTTTCTTT	12	TRBV27	-	TRBJ1-1	-
CASSLAGLGTDTQYF	TGTGCCAGCAGCTTAGCGGGACTGGGCACAGATACGCAGTATTTT	15	TRBV7-2	-	TRBJ2-3	-
CASSTAGAGETQYF	TGTGCCAGTAGTACAGCGGGGGCGGGGGAGACCCAGTACTTC	14	TRBV19	TRBD2	TRBJ2-5	few
CASTETGEGYGYTF	TGTGCCAGCACCGAGACAGGGGAAGGCTATGGCTACACCTTC	14	TRBV28	TRBD1	TRBJ1-2	once
CASSFSQAINYGYTF	TGTGCCAGCAGCTTCTCACAGGCGATTAACTATGGCTACACCTTC	15	TRBV7-9	-	TRBJ1-2	once
CASTGTGVNTGELFF	TGTGCCAGCACAGGGACAGGCGTTAACACCGGGGAGCTGTTTTTT	15	TRBV25-1	TRBD1	TRBJ2-2	-
CASSVDRIYGYTF	TGTGCCAGTAGTGTGGACAGGATCTATGGCTACACCTTC	13	TRBV19	TRBD1	TRBJ1-2	-
CASKGLAGGNEQFF	TGTGCCAGTAAGGGGTTAGCGGGGGGTAATGAGCAGTTCTTC	14	TRBV19	TRBD2	TRBJ2-1	-
CASSSTEFFNQPQHF	TGTGCCAGCAGCTCCACCGAGTTCTTCAATCAGCCCCAGCATTTT	15	TRBV7-9	-	TRBJ1-5	-
CASSASRLAGARDTQYF	TGCGCCAGCAGTGCATCGAGACTAGCGGGAGCACGGGATACGCAGTATTTT	17	TRBV10-1	TRBD2	TRBJ2-3	-
CASSHRGGAFAGELFF	TGTGCCAGCAGCCACCGGGGGGGGGCTTTCGCCGGGGAGCTGTTTTTT	16	TRBV6-2/TRBV6-3	TRBD2	TRBJ2-2	-
CATSDRTSGKDTDTQYF	TGTGCCACCAGTGACAGGACTAGCGGGAAGGACACAGATACGCAGTATTTT	17	TRBV24-1	TRBD2	TRBJ2-3	-
CASSLDRGGNQPQHF	TGTGCCAGCAGCCTTGACAGGGGTGGCAATCAGCCCCAGCATTTT	15	TRBV7-2	TRBD1	TRBJ1-5	-
CASSLELAGTDTQYF	TGCGCCAGCAGCTTGGAACTAGCGGGGACAGATACGCAGTATTTT	15	TRBV5-1	TRBD2	TRBJ2-3	-
CASSERVQAYEQYF	TGTGCCAGCAGTGAGAGGGTCCAGGCCTACGAGCAGTACTTC	14	TRBV6-1	-	TRBJ2-7	-
CASSSQSGFSGEQFF	TGTGCCAGCAGCTCCCAGAGCGGGTTCAGTGGTGAGCAGTTCTTC	15	TRBV7-2	-	TRBJ2-1	few
CASSESGNQPQHF	TGTGCCAGCAGTGAGTCAGGCAATCAGCCCCAGCATTTT	13	TRBV2	-	TRBJ1-5	-
CATSKDRWDNQPQHF	TGTGCCACCAGCAAGGACAGATGGGACAATCAGCCCCAGCATTTT	15	TRBV15	-	TRBJ1-5	few
CASSFASLLAGGYNEQFF	TGTGCCAGCAGCTTTGCTTCACTACTAGCGGGAGGGTACAATGAGCAGTTCTTC	18	TRBV11-2	TRBD2	TRBJ2-1	-
CASSTGTPGSYEQYF	TGTGCCAGTAGTACAGGGACACCCGGCTCCTACGAGCAGTACTTC	15	TRBV19	-	TRBJ2-7	-
CASSQDPPGTQYF	TGTGCCAGCAGCCAAGATCCTCCAGGTACGCAGTATTTT	13	TRBV4-2	-	TRBJ2-3	-
CASSIERIRVNEQFF	TGTGCCAGTAGTATTGAGAGGATTCGGGTTAATGAGCAGTTCTTC	15	TRBV19	-	TRBJ2-1	once
CSVEDYQGQYF	TGCAGCGTTGAAGATTACCAGGGCCAGTACTTC	11	TRBV29-1	-	TRBJ2-5	-
CAWSGKQSSYNSPLHF	TGTGCCTGGAGTGGGAAACAGAGCTCCTATAATTCACCCCTCCACTTT	16	TRBV30	-	TRBJ1-6	-
CASSPSATNEKLFF	TGTGCCAGCAGCCCCTCTGCAACTAATGAAAAACTGTTTTTT	14	TRBV6-2/TRBV6-3	-	TRBJ1-4	-
CASSQGLNRERGYTF	TGCGCCAGCAGCCAAGGATTAAACAGGGAGAGAGGCTACACCTTC	15	TRBV4-1	-	TRBJ1-2	once
CASSSWGGGYTF	TGTGCCAGCAGTTCTTGGGGAGGCGGCTACACCTTC	12	TRBV6-2/TRBV6-3	-	TRBJ1-2	-
CSASGVGGVFTDTQYF	TGCAGTGCTAGTGGGGTGGGAGGGGTCTTCACAGATACGCAGTATTTT	16	TRBV20-1	TRBD2	TRBJ2-3	-
CASREQGSGETQYF	TGCGCCAGCAGAGAACAGGGTAGCGGGGAGACCCAGTACTTC	14	TRBV4-1	-	TRBJ2-5	-
CASSAWRGTGELFF	TGTGCCAGCAGCGCCTGGAGGGGCACCGGGGAGCTGTTTTTT	14	TRBV7-9	-	TRBJ2-2	-
CASRRTGGHQPQHF	TGTGCCAGCAGACGGACAGGGGGCCATCAGCCCCAGCATTTT	14	TRBV27	TRBD1	TRBJ1-5	-
CAYTDWGEKLFF	TGTGCCTATACGGACTGGGGTGAAAAACTGTTTTTT	12	TRBV30	-	TRBJ1-4	-
CASSHREQPQHF	TGTGCCAGTAGTCACAGGGAACAGCCCCAGCATTTT	12	TRBV19	-	TRBJ1-5	-
CATSPGGGVTGELFF	TGTGCCACCAGCCCTGGCGGGGGCGTGACCGGGGAGCTGTTTTTT	15	TRBV24-1	-	TRBJ2-2	-
CASSHQGTQPQHF	TGTGCCAGTAGTCACCAGGGTACTCAGCCCCAGCATTTT	13	TRBV19	-	TRBJ1-5	-
CASSRTSGRAETQYF	TGTGCCAGCAGTAGGACTAGCGGGAGGGCGGAGACCCAGTACTTC	15	TRBV6-4	TRBD2	TRBJ2-5	-
CASRRAGGEQFF	TGTGCCAGTAGACGAGCGGGAGGTGAGCAGTTCTTC	12	TRBV19	TRBD2	TRBJ2-1	-
CASSYYNEQFF	TGTGCCAGCAGCTATTACAATGAGCAGTTCTTC	11	TRBV2	-	TRBJ2-1	-
CSAARKETQYF	TGCAGTGCCGCTAGGAAGGAGACCCAGTACTTC	11	TRBV20-1	-	TRBJ2-5	-
CASSEGALNEQFF	TGTGCCAGCAGTGAAGGGGCGCTTAATGAGCAGTTCTTC	13	TRBV2	-	TRBJ2-1	-
CASSPGGTRWYEQYF	TGTGCCAGCAGCCCAGGCGGGACTAGGTGGTACGAGCAGTACTTC	15	TRBV11-2	TRBD2	TRBJ2-7	-
CASSSTPGQGYTDTQYF	TGTGCCAGCAGTTCTACGCCGGGACAGGGATACACAGATACGCAGTATTTT	17	TRBV28	TRBD1	TRBJ2-3	-
CATSAGGGTDTQYF	TGTGCCACCAGTGCGGGGGGAGGCACAGATACGCAGTATTTT	14	TRBV24-1	TRBD2	TRBJ2-3	-
CASSLRRNQPQHF	TGTGCCAGCAGTTTAAGGAGGAATCAGCCCCAGCATTTT	13	TRBV12-3/TRBV12-4	-	TRBJ1-5	-
CASRTRGLTEAFF	TGTGCCAGCAGGACCAGGGGTTTAACTGAAGCTTTCTTT	13	TRBV12-3/TRBV12-4	-	TRBJ1-1	-
CASSSSQGRGYTF	TGCGCCAGCAGCTCGTCGCAGGGGCGAGGCTACACCTTC	13	TRBV5-1	-	TRBJ1-2	-
CASSLYRVTEAFF	TGCGCCAGCAGCTTATACAGGGTCACTGAAGCTTTCTTT	13	TRBV5-1	-	TRBJ1-1	-
CATSRGDSNTEAFF	TGTGCCACCAGCAGAGGAGACTCGAACACTGAAGCTTTCTTT	14	TRBV15	-	TRBJ1-1	-
CATSRDRDRTYGYTF	TGTGCCACCAGCAGGGACCGGGACAGGACTTATGGCTACACCTTC	15	TRBV15	TRBD1	TRBJ1-2	-
CASSPLLGSSYNEQFF	TGTGCCAGCAGCCCTTTACTCGGTAGCTCCTACAATGAGCAGTTCTTC	16	TRBV7-9	-	TRBJ2-1	-
CASSGGGADQPQHF	TGTGCCAGCAGCGGAGGGGGGGCCGATCAGCCCCAGCATTTT	14	TRBV7-9	-	TRBJ1-5	-
CATRSQGFHSPLHF	TGTGCCACCAGGTCACAGGGGTTCCATTCACCCCTCCACTTT	14	TRBV15	TRBD1	TRBJ1-6	-